A single sample gave rise to the 27 T cell receptor beta chains below, sequenced in a study of CD8 T cells in ankylosing spondylitis. MiXCR, applied by TCRdb to the 5' RACE reads, yields one record per CDR3 protein. The sample consists of tens of thousands of distinct CDR3 sequences, approximately 5% of them appearing once. Sequenced input: blood, either unsorted or a sorted T cell fraction (not recorded which). Receptors were obtained from a male donor with ankylosing spondylitis or in good health (not recorded which).

In this sample, this clonotype turned up many times. V gene TRBV29-1 combines with J gene TRBJ2-1, with 15 nucleotides matching TRBD2. Germline trimming cut 6 bases from V and 4 bases from J; bases unmatched to any gene: 7. CDR1 and CDR2 from the germline V gene are SQVTM and ANQGSEA. This CDR3 is 16 amino acids long. The CDR3 spells CSVAGTSGGSYNEQFF. CDR3 DNA: TGCAGCGTCGCCGGGACTAGCGGGGGGTCGTACAATGAGCAGTTCTTC.

By frequency in the sample, this clonotype is medium-sized. The rearrangement joins TRBV20-1 to TRBJ2-1; D is perhaps TRBD2 (5 bases). The V gene lost 3 bases and the J gene lost 5 bases, with 8 bases spanning the gap. CDR3 size: 12 residues. Germline values: CDR1 DFQATT, CDR2 SNEGSKA (reference sequence). The CDR3 region has the DNA TGCAGTGCTAGCGGGGTGGACAATGAGCAGTTCTTC. Its protein is CSASGVDNEQFF.

This clonotype appeared many times. The chain has TRBV20-1 and TRBJ2-3; D ambiguous. The CDR3 runs 10 residues. Germline V CDR1 and CDR2: DFQATT, SNEGSKA (reference sequence). V was trimmed by 5 bases and J by 5 bases, leaving 5 bases between them. The CDR3, as DNA: TGCAGTGCTCCGGAAGATACGCAGTATTTT. Translated: CSAPEDTQYF.

Ten or more counts support this clonotype. The V and J genes are TRBV27 and TRBJ2-3; possibly TRBD1 or TRBD2 for D (6 bases each). The V gene's germline CDR1 is MNHEY and CDR2 SMNVEV (reference sequence). The CDR3 loop spans 16 amino acids. Trimming shortened V by 5 bases and J by 4 bases, and 19 bases separated the two germline ends. The CDR3 bases are TGTGCCAGCAGTCGCCTAAGAGGGGGGCTCTCAGATACGCAGTATTTT. As protein: CASSRLRGGLSDTQYF.

This clonotype was observed at least ten times. J is TRBJ2-7 and V is TRBV7-9, with a tentative D call TRBD1 (5 bases). V was pared by 5 bases and J by 1 base, with 12 bases between. Germline values: CDR1 SEHNR, CDR2 FQNEAQ (reference sequence). This CDR3 is built from 14 residues. In nucleotides, the CDR3 is TGTGCCAGCAGCCCATCCGCAGGGTCCTACGAGCAGTACTTC. It is translated as CASSPSAGSYEQYF.

The chain employs TRBV20-1 and TRBJ1-1, with a possible D match to TRBD1 (5 bases). CDR3 length: 15 amino acids. V gave up 1 base and J gave up 1 base, with 13 bases separating them. Germline V gene lookup returns CDR1 DFQATT and CDR2 SNEGSKA (reference sequence). The CDR3 DNA reads TGCAGTGCTAGAGTTGGGGCCGGTCAGAACACTGAAGCTTTCTTT. Amino acids: CSARVGAGQNTEAFF.

This clonotype was detected ten times or more. The rearrangement links TRBV2 to TRBJ1-5, with D tentatively TRBD1 (5 bases). V was cut by 9 bases and J by 3 bases, with 15 bases left in between. Germline CDR1 reads SNHLY; CDR2 reads FYNNEI. The CDR3 consists of 14 residues. CDR3 in amino acids: CASSVGQNNQPQHF. Here the CDR3 DNA reads TGTGCCAGTTCGGTGGGGCAGAACAATCAGCCCCAGCATTTT. The whole variable domain, remainder taken from reference TRBV2 and TRBJ1-5, is EPEVTQTPSHQVTQMGQEVILRCVPISNHLYFYWYRQILGQKVEFLVSFYNNEISEKSEIFDDQFSVERPDGSNFTLKIRSTKLEDSAMYFCASSVGQNNQPQHFGDGTRLSIL.

This clonotype was detected only a few times. The V call is TRBV4-2, the J call TRBJ2-5, with 10 bases matching TRBD2. CDR3 length: 16 amino acids. V lost 0 bases, J lost 4 bases, and 5 bases stayed unmatched. Germline V lookup: CDR1 LGHNA, CDR2 YNFKEQ. CDR3 DNA: TGTGCCAGCAGCCAAGATTTAAGCGGGGGGGCAGAGACCCAGTACTTC. Translation gives CASSQDLSGGAETQYF.

This clonotype was seen at least ten times. This chain joins TRBV6-5 and TRBJ1-3; D is undetermined. Germline loops: CDR1 MNHEY, CDR2 SVGAGI. With 4 bases removed from V and 0 bases from J, the gap between germline ends came to 13 bases. CDR3 length: 16 amino acids. Here the CDR3 DNA reads TGTGCCAGCAGTTCGTCCCCCACCGGCTCTGGAAACACCATATATTTT. It encodes CASSSSPTGSGNTIYF.

This clonotype was observed many times. V and J are TRBV5-1 and TRBJ2-7, with 10 positions matching TRBD2. With V trimmed by 0 bases and J by 4 bases, 4 bases remained unmatched. This CDR3 contains 15 residues. The germline V gene encodes CDR1 SGHRS and CDR2 YFSETQ. Here the CDR3 reads CASSLGASGSYEQYF. The CDR3, as DNA: TGCGCCAGCAGCTTGGGGGCTAGCGGGAGTTACGAGCAGTACTTC.

This clonotype was picked up many times. The chain is built from TRBV30 and TRBJ1-5, with a tentative D call TRBD1 (6 bases). V dropped 5 bases and J dropped 3 bases, with 11 bases sitting between them. Germline CDR1 GTSNPN, CDR2 SVGIG (reference sequence). The CDR3 spans 13 residues. CDR3 nucleotides: TGTGCCTGGTCCGACAGGAACAATCAGCCCCAGCATTTT. Translating it yields CAWSDRNNQPQHF.

This clonotype was recorded at least ten times. This rearrangement joins TRBV4-3 to TRBJ2-1; D is unclear. Germline CDR1 reads LGHNA; CDR2 reads YSLEER. The CDR3 totals 16 residues. The V end lost 5 bases, the J end lost 0 bases, and 14 bases lay between the germline ends. The CDR3 DNA follows: TGCGCCAGCAGCGCAGACTCCCGGAGCTCCTACAATGAGCAGTTCTTC. The encoded protein is CASSADSRSSYNEQFF.

There are many counts of this clonotype. V usage is TRBV20-1 and J usage is TRBJ1-3; no clear D. This CDR3 region has 17 residues. The germline CDR1 and CDR2 sequences are DFQATT and SNEGSKA (reference sequence). V was cut by 0 bases and J by 0 bases, with 15 bases left in between. The CDR3 reads CSARDPRASHSGNTIYF. The CDR3 bases are TGCAGTGCTAGAGACCCTAGGGCCTCTCACTCTGGAAACACCATATATTTT.

This clonotype was found many times. The CDR3 protein is CSARRDPGGGETQYF. The CDR3 DNA reads TGCAGTGCTAGGCGGGATCCAGGGGGTGGGGAGACCCAGTACTTC. The V gene is TRBV20-1, the J gene TRBJ2-5; D might be TRBD1 (7 bases). Germline V gives CDR1 DFQATT, CDR2 SNEGSKA (reference sequence). V lost 3 bases, J lost 5 bases, and 19 bases lay in between. There are 15 residues in the CDR3.

There are many counts of this clonotype. V is TRBV5-8 and J is TRBJ1-6; 10 bases are shared with TRBD1. Germline V gene lookup returns CDR1 SGHTS and CDR2 YDEGEE. This CDR3 comprises 16 residues. Trimming took 4 bases from V and 13 from J; bases not matched to a gene: 14. In DNA, the CDR3 is TGTGCCAGCAGCCAGAACTCCGGGACAGGGGCCCCCCCCCTCCACTTT. This translates into CASSQNSGTGAPPLHF.

This clonotype was seen many times. The V gene is TRBV5-1, the J gene TRBJ1-1, with 7 bases lining up with TRBD1. J lost 6 bases, V lost 4 bases, and 12 bases had no gene match. The CDR3 loop spans 15 amino acids. CDR1 SGHRS and CDR2 YFSETQ come from the germline V gene. CDR3 sequence reads: CASSLDRAVGAEAFF. CDR3 DNA sequence: TGCGCCAGCAGCCTAGACAGGGCGGTGGGCGCTGAAGCTTTCTTT.

In its sample, this clonotype was seen many times. This chain uses TRBV2 with TRBJ2-5, with 8 bases fitting TRBD1. This CDR3 has 12 residues. J was trimmed by 2 bases and V by 10 bases; bases with no gene match: 3. Germline V gives CDR1 SNHLY, CDR2 FYNNEI. The CDR3 protein is CATGQGQETQYF. The CDR3 DNA follows: TGTGCCACCGGACAGGGACAAGAGACCCAGTACTTC.

This clonotype was counted at least ten times. The J gene is TRBJ2-3, the V gene TRBV7-2, with 9 bases that match TRBD1. V shed 5 bases and J 5 bases; nucleotides not matched to a gene: 8. The CDR3 runs 15 residues. Germline V gene data show CDR1 as SGHTA and CDR2 as FQGNSA. The CDR3 loop reads CASSDPGQGIDTQYF. CDR3 sequence (DNA): TGTGCCAGCAGCGACCCGGGACAGGGTATAGATACGCAGTATTTT.

Ten or more counts support this clonotype. The genes are TRBV19 and TRBJ1-1; D perhaps matches TRBD1 (5 bases). Trimming shortened V by 3 bases and J by 6 bases, and 11 bases separated the two germline ends. The CDR3 consists of 13 residues. Looked up from germline, CDR1 is LNHDA and CDR2 is SQIVND (reference sequence). For the CDR3, the DNA is TGTGCCAGTAGTATTTTTTCGGGGGCTGAAGCTTTCTTT. Protein sequence: CASSIFSGAEAFF.

This clonotype came up many times. V is TRBV2 and J is TRBJ1-1; maybe TRBD1 (5 bases). CDR1 and CDR2 (germline): SNHLY, FYNNEI. This CDR3 region has 14 residues. The V end lost 6 bases, the J end lost 0 bases, and 11 bases lay between the germline ends. In DNA form, the CDR3 reads TGTGCCAGCAGCCCATGGGGCATGAACACTGAAGCTTTCTTT. This codes for CASSPWGMNTEAFF.

This clonotype showed up many times. The chain has TRBV9 and TRBJ2-1, with D maybe TRBD2 (5 bases). V was pared by 3 bases and J by 1 base, with 11 bases between. This CDR3 has 15 amino acids. CDR1 and CDR2 from the germline V gene are SGDLS and YYNGEE. CDR3 DNA sequence: TGTGCCAGCAGCGCCCAGCCGGGGTCCTACAATGAGCAGTTCTTC. Translating it yields CASSAQPGSYNEQFF.

This clonotype was detected ten times or more. This rearrangement joins TRBV4-1 to TRBJ2-7, with D perhaps TRBD1 or TRBD2 (5 bases each). Germline CDR1 reads MGHRA; CDR2 reads YSYEKL. The V gene lost 0 bases and the J gene lost 5 bases, with 14 bases spanning the gap. The CDR3 covers 15 residues. CDR3: CASSQDDGGFDEQYF. The CDR3 DNA reads as TGCGCCAGCAGCCAAGATGATGGGGGTTTCGACGAGCAGTACTTC.

This clonotype has at least ten counts. The rearrangement links TRBV7-2 to TRBJ2-1, with D tentatively TRBD2 (5 bases). The CDR3 totals 17 residues. V lost 0 bases and J lost 7, with 19 bases in between. Germline-derived CDR1 and CDR2 are SGHTA and FQGNSA. CDR3 residues: CASSLAVGVPEKNEQFF. CDR3 bases: TGTGCCAGCAGCTTAGCGGTCGGGGTTCCGGAAAAAAATGAGCAGTTCTTC.

This clonotype appeared a single time. A clone one base away is much larger, so this may be a read error. The chain joins TRBV20-1 to TRBJ2-1; D unresolved. The CDR3 is 12 residues long. Germline V gene data show CDR1 as DFQATT and CDR2 as SNEGSKA (reference sequence). This CDR3 reads CSAPEGYNERFF. The CDR3 nucleotides read TGCAGTGCTCCCGAAGGTTACAATGAGCGGTTCTTC.

This clonotype was seen at least ten times. The rearrangement uses TRBV6-5 and TRBJ2-1; D is tentatively TRBD1 or TRBD2 (6 bases each). Trimming removed 4 bases from V and 0 bases from J, with 10 bases in between. Germline-derived CDR1 and CDR2 are MNHEY and SVGAGI. The CDR3 has 15 amino acids. The DNA for the CDR3 is TGTGCCAGCAGTTCCCGGGGGCCCTCCTACAATGAGCAGTTCTTC. This gives the protein CASSSRGPSYNEQFF.

In this sample, this clonotype turned up many times. The chain recombines TRBV6-1 with TRBJ2-3; 14 nucleotides line up with TRBD2. The germline V gene encodes CDR1 MNHNS and CDR2 SASEGT. The V and J ends lost 6 bases and 0 bases, in that order; junction bases with no gene match: 5. This CDR3 spans 17 amino acids. For the CDR3, the DNA is TGTGCCAGCAGCCGGACTAGCGGGGGGCCAAGCACAGATACGCAGTATTTT. This gives the protein CASSRTSGGPSTDTQYF.

This clonotype appeared many times. CDR3 sequence: CARRLRLGKYEQYF. For the CDR3, the DNA is TGCGCCAGGAGATTGAGACTGGGGAAGTACGAGCAGTACTTC. V gene TRBV5-1 combines with J gene TRBJ2-7, with no clear D. V lost 8 bases to trimming and J lost 4 bases, with 19 bases between them. The CDR3 is 14 amino acids. Germline CDR1 and CDR2: SGHRS and YFSETQ. The whole variable domain, remainder taken from reference TRBV5-1 and TRBJ2-7, is KAGVTQTPRYLIKTRGQQVTLSCSPISGHRSVSWYQQTPGQGLQFLFEYFSETQRNKGNFPGRFSGRQFSNSRSEMNVSTLELGDSALYLCARRLRLGKYEQYFGPGTRLTVT.